Listed below are T cell receptor beta chains from one sample, sequenced in a study of blood T cell repertoires in COVID-19. Method: immunoSEQ multiplex PCR; TCRdb's copy keeps in-frame clones and lacks some. Of approximately 150,000 clones listed, 80% to 90% are singletons. Sequencing was carried out using peripheral blood. These TCRs come from a woman in her sixties or seventies with acute or convalescent COVID-19. Both conserved end residues are part of each CDR3. The order of the fields is D gene, J gene, V gene, clone size, CDR3 DNA, CDR3 protein. The D gene is left open where the match is weak. Expanded clones are given a class, and other clones once, few, many or no size at all.

TRBD2	TRBJ2-5	TRBV5-1	-	TGCGCCAGCAGCTTGGCCGGGACTAGCGGGGAGACCCAGTACTTC	CASSLAGTSGETQYF
-	TRBJ1-2	TRBV7-9	few	TGTGCCAGCAGCTTAGCAGGAGGCTCCGCTAACTATGGCTACACCTTC	CASSLAGGSANYGYTF
-	TRBJ2-7	TRBV2	few	TGTGCCAGCAGCGAGGGGGGGAACGTCCAGTACTTC	CASSEGGNVQYF
TRBD1	TRBJ1-2	TRBV19	-	TGTGCCAGTAGTAGCGACAGGGTTTCCTATGGCTACACCTTC	CASSSDRVSYGYTF
-	TRBJ2-1	TRBV9	-	TGTGCCAGCAGCGTATCCCAGGGGCTAAGTCCTGAGCAGTTCTTC	CASSVSQGLSPEQFF
-	TRBJ1-1	TRBV7-8	-	TGTGCCAGCAGCTATACAGAGAACACTGAAGCTTTCTTT	CASSYTENTEAFF
TRBD1	TRBJ2-1	TRBV10-2	-	TGCGCCACCCATATCTCCCCGGGACAGCGGAACAATGAGCAGTTCTTC	CATHISPGQRNNEQFF
-	TRBJ2-3	TRBV5-4	-	TGTGCCAGCAGCTTGAGAGGGAGCACAGATACGCAGTATTTT	CASSLRGSTDTQYF
-	TRBJ1-1	TRBV28	-	TGTGCCAGCAGTTCCGGACAGAGGGCTAGCACTGAAGCTTTCTTT	CASSSGQRASTEAFF
-	TRBJ1-1	TRBV9	-	TGTGCCAGCAGCAAATGGTCAGGGCCGGGGAACACTGAAGCTTTCTTT	CASSKWSGPGNTEAFF
TRBD1	TRBJ2-1	TRBV29-1	-	TGCAGCGCCCGGACAGGTTACGTCGATGAGCAGTTCTTC	CSARTGYVDEQFF
-	TRBJ1-4	TRBV6-5	-	TGTGCCAGCAGTTACTTGAACCCAGGGAATGGGGAAAAACTGTTTTTT	CASSYLNPGNGEKLFF
TRBD1	TRBJ1-1	TRBV5-1	-	TGCGCCAGCAGCTTGACAGGGGATGAAGCTTTCTTT	CASSLTGDEAFF
-	TRBJ2-5	TRBV29-1	-	TGCAGCGTTGACTACACGGCGGCTGGGGAGACCCAGTACTTC	CSVDYTAAGETQYF
-	TRBJ1-6	TRBV11-2	-	TGTGCCAGCAGCTTAGAGCCCCAGGGTAATTCACCCCTCCACTTT	CASSLEPQGNSPLHF
-	TRBJ2-5	TRBV7-6	-	TGTGCCAGCAGCTTAGGCGGTAGCTACGAGACCCAGTACTTC	CASSLGGSYETQYF
TRBD2	TRBJ2-1	TRBV6-1	-	TGTGCCAGCAGTGAAGCACCAAGCGGGATCTACAATGAGCAGTTCTTC	CASSEAPSGIYNEQFF
TRBD2	TRBJ2-5	TRBV5-5	-	TGTGCCAGCAGCTTGCTAACCGGGACTAGCTGGGAGACCCAGTACTTC	CASSLLTGTSWETQYF
TRBD1	TRBJ1-4	TRBV7-2	-	TGTGCCAGCAGCGTTGGACAGGGTAGCGAAAAACTGTTTTTT	CASSVGQGSEKLFF
-	TRBJ1-1	TRBV27	once	TGTGCCAGCAGTTTCAACGGGGCTGAAGCTTTCTTT	CASSFNGAEAFF
TRBD1	TRBJ1-4	TRBV18	-	TGTGCCAGCTCATCAGGACAGGGTGGAGAAAAACTGTTTTTT	CASSSGQGGEKLFF
-	TRBJ2-2	TRBV5-4	-	TGTGCCAGCAGCGAACAGGGCACCGGGGAGCTGTTTTTT	CASSEQGTGELFF
-	TRBJ2-7	TRBV5-1	-	TGCGCCAGCAGCTTGGGTCTTTTGGACTTCGAGCAGTACTTC	CASSLGLLDFEQYF
-	TRBJ1-2	TRBV12-3/TRBV12-4	-	TGTGCCAGCAGTCCACGGGGAGACTATGGCTACACCTTC	CASSPRGDYGYTF
-	TRBJ1-2	TRBV4-2	-	TGTGCCAGCAGCCAAATCGACAGGGGCTACACCTTC	CASSQIDRGYTF
TRBD1	TRBJ1-1	TRBV5-4	-	TGTGCCAGCAGCTTTACAGGGGGCACTGAAGCTTTCTTT	CASSFTGGTEAFF
-	TRBJ2-5	TRBV6-6	-	TGTGCCAGCAGTTACACGTCAGGGTCAGGGGAGACCCAGTACTTC	CASSYTSGSGETQYF
-	TRBJ1-6	TRBV5-5	-	TGTGCCAGCAGCTTGGACAATCGGCCAAGGGGTAATTCACCCCTCCACTTT	CASSLDNRPRGNSPLHF
-	TRBJ2-7	TRBV5-1	-	TGCGCCAGCAGCTTGGTAACAGGGAGCTCCTACGAGCAGTACTTC	CASSLVTGSSYEQYF
-	TRBJ1-6	TRBV4-2	-	TGTGCCAGCAGCCAAGTCCAGGGTCCGAATTCACCCCTCCACTTT	CASSQVQGPNSPLHF
-	TRBJ1-1	TRBV19	-	TGTGCCAGTAGTATAGGCAGGGTATCGGCTGAAGCTTTCTTT	CASSIGRVSAEAFF
-	TRBJ1-4	TRBV6-4	-	TGTGCCAGCAGTGACTTAGCAGGGAACAAACTGTTTTTT	CASSDLAGNKLFF
-	TRBJ1-1	TRBV6-2/TRBV6-3	few	TGTGCCAGCAGTTACTCACCCGGCCAAAAACAGGGTGTAACTGAAGCTTTCTTT	CASSYSPGQKQGVTEAFF
-	TRBJ1-1	TRBV18	-	TGTGCCAGCTCACCCCGGGGGGGGGACACTGAAGCTTTCTTT	CASSPRGGDTEAFF
-	TRBJ1-2	TRBV6-6	once	TGTGCCAGCAGTCTGGGGCTGGACTATGGCTACACCTTC	CASSLGLDYGYTF
-	TRBJ2-7	TRBV25-1	few	TGTGCCAGCACAGGGTACGAGCAGTACTTC	CASTGYEQYF
TRBD2	TRBJ2-1	TRBV2	-	TGTGCCAGCAGGCGGGGGACTAGCGGGAGGGAGTCGTGGAATGAGCAGTTCTTC	CASRRGTSGRESWNEQFF
-	TRBJ1-6	TRBV28	few	TGTGCCAGCAGTTTCTTTCCCCCTGATAATTCACCCCTCCACTTT	CASSFFPPDNSPLHF
TRBD1	TRBJ1-1	TRBV2	-	TGTGCCAGCATCATGACAGGGGGCTATGGTGAAGCTTTCTTT	CASIMTGGYGEAFF
TRBD1	TRBJ2-7	TRBV6-2/TRBV6-3	-	TGTGCCAGCAGCCCACAGGGGAGAGGGGACGAGCAGTACTTC	CASSPQGRGDEQYF
-	TRBJ1-2	TRBV2	-	TGTGCCAGAAATCGACAGGTGCTCTATGGCTACACCTTC	CARNRQVLYGYTF
-	TRBJ1-2	TRBV5-1	few	TGCGCCAGCAGCTTGGGGTCAGGGCGGTATGGCTACACCTTC	CASSLGSGRYGYTF
-	TRBJ1-5	TRBV7-2	-	TGTGCCAACTACGAAGAGAGCAATCAGCCCCAGCATTTT	CANYEESNQPQHF
-	TRBJ2-5	TRBV10-3	-	TGTGCCATCAGCCGGGACAAAGAGACCCAGTACTTC	CAISRDKETQYF
TRBD2	TRBJ2-1	TRBV11-2	few	TGTGCCAGCAGCTGGACTAGCGGGAGCTCCTACAATGAGCAGTTCTTC	CASSWTSGSSYNEQFF
-	TRBJ2-1	TRBV10-2	once	TGCGCCAGCACGACCTCGGGCTACAATGAGCAGTTCTTC	CASTTSGYNEQFF
TRBD2	TRBJ2-5	TRBV18	-	TGTGCCAGCTCACCCCCCAAGGGAGGGCAAGAGACCCAGTACTTC	CASSPPKGGQETQYF
-	TRBJ1-3	TRBV3-1/TRBV3-2	-	TGTGCCAGCAGCCCTGGGACAACTGGAAACACCATATATTTT	CASSPGTTGNTIYF
TRBD2	TRBJ2-1	TRBV7-9	few	TGTGCCAGCAGCTTAAACAGCGGGGTGGGACTAGCGGGAGAGAATGAGCAGTTCTTC	CASSLNSGVGLAGENEQFF
TRBD1	TRBJ1-2	TRBV6-2/TRBV6-3	-	TGTGCCAGCAGTCTACAGGGGGCTCGGTATGGCTACACCTTC	CASSLQGARYGYTF
-	TRBJ1-2	TRBV30	-	TGTGCCTCTCCGGGACAAGTCTATGGCTACACCTTC	CASPGQVYGYTF
-	TRBJ2-2	TRBV5-1	-	TGCGCCAGCAGTGGTCCTGAGGGCACCGGGGAGCTGTTTTTT	CASSGPEGTGELFF
-	TRBJ1-2	TRBV7-8	-	TGTGCCAGCAGCTTAGAAAGGAGGGGGGGCTATGGCTACACCTTC	CASSLERRGGYGYTF
-	TRBJ1-3	TRBV6-1	-	TGTGCCAGCAGTGAACAGGGTTCTGGAAACACCATATATTTT	CASSEQGSGNTIYF